Listed below are T cell receptor beta chains from one sample, sequenced in a study of molecular identifiers for immune sequencing clone quantification. Each CDR3 protein is one row after TCRdb ran MiXCR on the PCR reads. The data contain about 640,000 distinct CDR3 sequences, nearly 20% of them singletons. Material for sequencing was naive CD8+ T cells from blood, with Jurkat cell RNA spiked in. The source is a human donor in good health. Some libraries in this study had Jurkat cell RNA spiked in. CDR3s include the opening cysteine and the closing phenylalanine or tryptophan. Some rows have no size entry. The others give once, few or many, or a class for an expanded clone.

J | V | size | length | CDR3
TRBJ1-1 | TRBV6-2/TRBV6-3 | many | 13 | CASTEGGSTEAFF
TRBJ2-5 | TRBV5-1 | many | 13 | CASSWTSGETQYF
TRBJ2-2 | TRBV10-1 | many | 13 | CASSESTGLELFF
TRBJ2-2 | TRBV12-3/TRBV12-4 | many | 19 | CASSLTTQSVIRYTGELFF
TRBJ2-3 | TRBV9 | many | 17 | CASSHARGAHGADTQYF
TRBJ2-3 | TRBV7-7 | many | 17 | CASSPSRRGRVTDTQYF
TRBJ1-2 | TRBV30 | many | 12 | CAWSNVKDGYTF
TRBJ2-7 | TRBV27 | NA | 13 | CASAPGYSYEQYF
TRBJ2-3 | TRBV11-2 | many | 12 | CASSDWGDTQYF
TRBJ2-1 | TRBV28 | few | 16 | CASSARQGSPYNEQFF
TRBJ2-7 | TRBV6-2/TRBV6-3 | many | 15 | CASSQGASGSYEQYF
TRBJ2-1 | TRBV6-5 | many | 10 | CASGRNEQFF
TRBJ2-7 | TRBV7-6 | NA | 14 | CASSINIAGNEQYF
TRBJ2-7 | TRBV20-1 | few | 15 | CSARVRDRVEAEQYF
TRBJ2-5 | TRBV12-3/TRBV12-4 | many | 13 | CASNPGASETQYF
TRBJ2-3 | TRBV28 | many | 16 | CASSLPTGGGTDTQYF
TRBJ2-1 | TRBV11-3 | NA | 15 | CASSLGTVNYNEQFF
TRBJ2-2 | TRBV12-3/TRBV12-4 | many | 14 | CASTLAPNTGELFF
TRBJ1-2 | TRBV6-5 | NA | 15 | CASSYTGGTDYGYTF
TRBJ1-4 | TRBV6-5 | many | 14 | CASSYSSYSEKLFF
TRBJ2-2 | TRBV7-2 | NA | 16 | CASSSMGQGITGELFF
TRBJ1-1 | TRBV6-5 | NA | 14 | CASSYSYPDTEALF
TRBJ1-5 | TRBV7-8 | many | 17 | CASSLKGARVVNQPQHF
TRBJ2-1 | TRBV2 | few | 14 | CASSEFDRGFEQFF
TRBJ2-3 | TRBV2 | many | 16 | CASQIGPQARPDTQYF
TRBJ1-1 | TRBV9 | many | 15 | CASSVEAPTGLPAFF
TRBJ2-1 | TRBV4-3 | many | 16 | CASSQGGGRSWDEQFF
TRBJ1-2 | TRBV9 | few | 12 | CASSPVQGGYTF
TRBJ2-7 | TRBV6-6 | NA | 13 | CASKKQGNHEQYF
TRBJ2-1 | TRBV30 | few | 12 | CAWKEAGNEQFF
TRBJ1-1 | TRBV27 | NA | 14 | CASSFGRGFTEAFF
TRBJ2-1 | TRBV23-1 | NA | 16 | CASSQSRDRDNSEQFF
TRBJ2-1 | TRBV28 | many | 15 | CASSWDKSSYNEQFF
TRBJ2-7 | TRBV6-2/TRBV6-3 | many | 10 | CASAAYEQYF
TRBJ2-2 | TRBV7-9 | few | 14 | CASSQRTSPGELFF
TRBJ2-2 | TRBV19 | NA | 14 | CASSGQGSDGELFF
TRBJ2-7 | TRBV3-2 | NA | 17 | CASSLIKGSRDRYEQYF
TRBJ1-4 | TRBV4-1 | many | 16 | CASSQEQPNPNEKLFF
TRBJ2-1 | TRBV6-2/TRBV6-3 | NA | 17 | CASRRSTSGSSYNEQFF
TRBJ2-5 | TRBV23-1 | many | 15 | CASSQSCLIHETQYF
TRBJ2-5 | TRBV20-1 | few | 17 | CSAREGGPGGFQETQYF
TRBJ2-7 | TRBV28 | many | 16 | CASSLLTSGSVYEQYF
TRBJ1-2 | TRBV12-3/TRBV12-4 | many | 13 | CASRRGQGYGYTF
TRBJ2-7 | TRBV5-6 | NA | 15 | CASSSGGGYTYEQYF
TRBJ2-1 | TRBV4-2 | NA | 17 | CASSHPLVESSYNAQFF
TRBJ2-2 | TRBV6-5 | many | 14 | CASRPAVNTGELFF
TRBJ2-7 | TRBV29-1 | many | 11 | CSVSDSYEQYF
TRBJ2-3 | TRBV7-2 | many | 13 | CASSGFLGDTQYF
TRBJ2-1 | TRBV4-1 | many | 12 | CASSQAGNEQFF
TRBJ2-1 | TRBV2 | few | 15 | CASSVKRGVYNEQFF
TRBJ2-7 | TRBV6-5 | many | 14 | CASSYLGQGYEQYF
TRBJ2-7 | TRBV27 | many | 14 | CASRTPGLGYEQYF
TRBJ1-5 | TRBV6-2/TRBV6-3 | many | 14 | CASSPDRYNQPQHF
TRBJ2-3 | TRBV6-5 | many | 13 | CASSYASTDTQYF
TRBJ2-1 | TRBV20-1 | few | 16 | CSARDPGSGGAVEQFF
TRBJ2-3 | TRBV7-9 | many | 13 | CATDEEMTDTQYF